This record covers a single TCR beta chain. The data derive from a study of blood T cell repertoires in COVID-19. The wider study: Whether acute or convalescent, the COVID-19 samples came from the United States, Italy and Spain. Sample material is recorded as cDNA or gDNA derived from T cells, B-cell-depleted T cells, or PBMCs.

Germline-derived CDR1 and CDR2 are KGHSH and LQKENI. V gave up 5 bases and J gave up 9 bases, with 23 bases separating them. The CDR3 is made up of 16 amino acids. Authors' processing steps: Nucleated cell number was recorded as an estimate derived from reference gene primer amplification. Some clones are missing from TCRdb's copy, which holds only in-frame ones; the method was immunoSEQ multiplex PCR. V, J and clone size derive from that table, while D and trimming were established from the DNA sequence. Of approximately 79,000 clones listed, approximately 80% were seen once; the top ten hold approximately 20%.

This sequence originates from a woman between 45 and 65 years old with acute or convalescent COVID-19. The chain couples TRBV18 to TRBJ2-1; tentatively, D is TRBD1 (5 bases). Sequencing used peripheral blood. CDR3: CASSATQDIHTSEQFF. CDR3 coding DNA: TGTGCCAGCTCAGCCACCCAGGACATCCACACCAGTGAGCAGTTCTTC.